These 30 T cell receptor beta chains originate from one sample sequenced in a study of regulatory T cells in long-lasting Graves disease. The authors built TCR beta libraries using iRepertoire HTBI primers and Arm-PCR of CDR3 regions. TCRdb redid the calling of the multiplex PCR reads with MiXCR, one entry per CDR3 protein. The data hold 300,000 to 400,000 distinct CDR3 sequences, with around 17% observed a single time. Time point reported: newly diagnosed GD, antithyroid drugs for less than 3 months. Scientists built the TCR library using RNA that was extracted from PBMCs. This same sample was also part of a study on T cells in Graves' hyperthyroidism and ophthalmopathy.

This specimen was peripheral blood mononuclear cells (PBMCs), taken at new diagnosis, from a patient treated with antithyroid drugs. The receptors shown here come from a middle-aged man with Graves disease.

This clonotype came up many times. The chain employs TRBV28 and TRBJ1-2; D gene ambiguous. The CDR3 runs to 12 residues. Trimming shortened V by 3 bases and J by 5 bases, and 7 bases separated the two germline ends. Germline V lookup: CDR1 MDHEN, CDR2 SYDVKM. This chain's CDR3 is CASSFADYGYTF. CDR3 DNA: TGTGCCAGCAGTTTCGCCGATTATGGCTACACCTTC.

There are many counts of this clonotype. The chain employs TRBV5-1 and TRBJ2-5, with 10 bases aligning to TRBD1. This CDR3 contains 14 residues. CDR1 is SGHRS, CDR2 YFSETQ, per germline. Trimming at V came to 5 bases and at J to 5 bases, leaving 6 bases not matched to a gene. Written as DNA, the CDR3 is TGCGCCAGCAGGGCCGGGACAGGGGACGAGACCCAGTACTTC. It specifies CASRAGTGDETQYF.

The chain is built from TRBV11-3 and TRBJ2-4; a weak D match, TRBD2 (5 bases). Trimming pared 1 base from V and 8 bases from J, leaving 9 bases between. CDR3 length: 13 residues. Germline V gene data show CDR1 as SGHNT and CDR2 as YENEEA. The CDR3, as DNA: TGTGCCAGCAGCTTAGCGAGGCGGGACATTCAGTACTTC. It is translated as CASSLARRDIQYF.

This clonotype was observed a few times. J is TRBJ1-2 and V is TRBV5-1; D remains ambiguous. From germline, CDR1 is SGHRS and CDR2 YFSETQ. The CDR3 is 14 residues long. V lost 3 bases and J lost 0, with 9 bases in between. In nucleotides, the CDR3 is TGCGCCAGCAGCTCATCGGGATCTAACTATGGCTACACCTTC. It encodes CASSSSGSNYGYTF.

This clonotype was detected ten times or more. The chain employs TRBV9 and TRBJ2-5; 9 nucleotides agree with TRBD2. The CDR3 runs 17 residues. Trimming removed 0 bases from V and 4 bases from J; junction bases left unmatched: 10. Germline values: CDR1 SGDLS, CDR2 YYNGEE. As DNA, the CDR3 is TGTGCCAGCAGCGTAGGGGTTGGCGGGGGGGCTGGAGAGACCCAGTACTTC. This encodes CASSVGVGGGAGETQYF.

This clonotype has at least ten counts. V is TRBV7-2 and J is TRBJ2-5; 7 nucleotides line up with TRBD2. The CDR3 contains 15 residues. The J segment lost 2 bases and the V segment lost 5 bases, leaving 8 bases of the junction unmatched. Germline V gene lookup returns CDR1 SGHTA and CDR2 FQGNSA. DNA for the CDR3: TGTGCCAGCAGCGCTCCGGGGGGTGCTCAAGAGACCCAGTACTTC. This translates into CASSAPGGAQETQYF.

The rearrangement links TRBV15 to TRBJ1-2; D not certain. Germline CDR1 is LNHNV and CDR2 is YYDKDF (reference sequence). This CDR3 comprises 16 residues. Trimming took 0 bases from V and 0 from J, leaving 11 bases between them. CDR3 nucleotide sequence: TGTGCCACCAGCAGAGACTCCGGACGCTCTAACTATGGCTACACCTTC. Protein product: CATSRDSGRSNYGYTF. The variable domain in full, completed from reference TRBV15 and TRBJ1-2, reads DAMVIQNPRYQVTQFGKPVTLSCSQTLNHNVMYWYQQKSSQAPKLLFHYYDKDFNNEADTPDNFQSRRPNTSFCFLDIRSPGLGDTAMYLCATSRDSGRSNYGYTFGSGTRLTVV.

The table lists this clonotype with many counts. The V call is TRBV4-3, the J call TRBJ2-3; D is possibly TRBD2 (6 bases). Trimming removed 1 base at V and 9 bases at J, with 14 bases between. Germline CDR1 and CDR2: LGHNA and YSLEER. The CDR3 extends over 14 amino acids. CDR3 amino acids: CASSQGTNPVTQYF. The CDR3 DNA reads TGCGCCAGCAGCCAAGGGACTAATCCAGTCACGCAGTATTTT.

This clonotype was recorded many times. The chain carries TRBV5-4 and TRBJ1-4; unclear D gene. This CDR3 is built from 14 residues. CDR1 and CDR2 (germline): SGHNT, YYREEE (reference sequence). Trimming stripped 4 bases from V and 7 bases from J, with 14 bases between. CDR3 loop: CASSQRQGGEKLFF. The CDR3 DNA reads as TGTGCCAGCAGCCAGAGACAAGGCGGTGAAAAACTGTTTTTT.

Here the CDR3 DNA reads TGTGCCAGCAGCTCCGAGCGGATTACGCAGTATTTT. It encodes CASSSERITQYF. The V gene is TRBV5-4, the J gene TRBJ2-3, with D tentatively TRBD2 (5 bases). Germline CDR1 SGHNT, CDR2 YYREEE (reference sequence). CDR3 length equals 12 residues. Deletions cut 3 bases from V and 8 bases from J, with 10 bases between.

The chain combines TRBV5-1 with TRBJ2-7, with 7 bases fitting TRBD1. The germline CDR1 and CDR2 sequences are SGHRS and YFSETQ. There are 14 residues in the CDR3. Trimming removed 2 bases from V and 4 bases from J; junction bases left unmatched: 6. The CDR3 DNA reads TGCGCCAGCAGCTTAACAGGGGAACAATACGAGCAGTACTTC. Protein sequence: CASSLTGEQYEQYF.

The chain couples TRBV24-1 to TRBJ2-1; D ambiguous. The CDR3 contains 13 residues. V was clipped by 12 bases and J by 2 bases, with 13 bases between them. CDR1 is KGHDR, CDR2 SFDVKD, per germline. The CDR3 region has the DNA TGTGCCGCCGAAAAATGGCCCTACAATGAGCAGTTCTTC. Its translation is CAAEKWPYNEQFF.

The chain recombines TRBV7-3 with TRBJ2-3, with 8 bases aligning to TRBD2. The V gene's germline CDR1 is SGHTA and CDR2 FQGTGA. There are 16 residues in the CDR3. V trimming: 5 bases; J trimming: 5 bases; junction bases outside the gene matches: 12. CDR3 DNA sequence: TGTGCCAGCAGCGCGACCTGGGCGGGGGGACAAGATACGCAGTATTTT. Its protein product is CASSATWAGGQDTQYF.

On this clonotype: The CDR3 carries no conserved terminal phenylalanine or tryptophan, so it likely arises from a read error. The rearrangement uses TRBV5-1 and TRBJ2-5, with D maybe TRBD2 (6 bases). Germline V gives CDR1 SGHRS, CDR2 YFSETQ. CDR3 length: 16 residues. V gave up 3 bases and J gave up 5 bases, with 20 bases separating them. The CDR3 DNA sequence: TGCGCCAGCAGCTCATACCTGGGACTCTCGGGGGAGACCCAGTACTCC. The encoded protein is CASSSYLGLSGETQYS.

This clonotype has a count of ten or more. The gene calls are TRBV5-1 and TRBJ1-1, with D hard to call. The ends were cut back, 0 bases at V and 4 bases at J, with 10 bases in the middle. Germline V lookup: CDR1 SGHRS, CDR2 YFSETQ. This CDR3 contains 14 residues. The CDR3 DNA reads TGCGCCAGCAGCTTGGACACCATGGGCACTGAAGCTTTCTTT. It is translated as CASSLDTMGTEAFF.

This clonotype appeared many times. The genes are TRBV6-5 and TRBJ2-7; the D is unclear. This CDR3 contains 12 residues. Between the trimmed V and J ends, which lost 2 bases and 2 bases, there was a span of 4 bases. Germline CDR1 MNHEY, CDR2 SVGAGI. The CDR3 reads CASSYGTYEQYF. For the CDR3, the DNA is TGTGCCAGCAGTTACGGGACCTACGAGCAGTACTTC.

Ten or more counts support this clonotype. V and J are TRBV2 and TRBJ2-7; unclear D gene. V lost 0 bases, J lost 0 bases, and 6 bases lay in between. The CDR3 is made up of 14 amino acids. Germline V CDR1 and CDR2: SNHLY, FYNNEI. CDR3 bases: TGTGCCAGCAGTGAAGCTCGGCACTCCTACGAGCAGTACTTC. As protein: CASSEARHSYEQYF.

CDR3 bases: TGTGCCAGCAGTTCCCAATACGTCGGGACAGCGACCGGGGAGCTGTTTTTT. Its protein is CASSSQYVGTATGELFF. The chain uses TRBV27 and TRBJ2-2; TRBD1 matches 7 bases. V dropped 4 bases and J dropped 5; count of bases not matched to a gene: 13. CDR3 length: 17 amino acids. The germline V gene has CDR1 MNHEY and CDR2 SMNVEV (reference sequence).

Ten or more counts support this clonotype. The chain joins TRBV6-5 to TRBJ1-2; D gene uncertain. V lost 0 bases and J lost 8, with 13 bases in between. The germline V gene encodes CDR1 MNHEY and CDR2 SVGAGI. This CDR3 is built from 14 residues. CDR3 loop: CASSYSRNTGGYTF. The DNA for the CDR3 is TGTGCCAGCAGTTACTCCCGTAATACGGGGGGCTACACCTTC.

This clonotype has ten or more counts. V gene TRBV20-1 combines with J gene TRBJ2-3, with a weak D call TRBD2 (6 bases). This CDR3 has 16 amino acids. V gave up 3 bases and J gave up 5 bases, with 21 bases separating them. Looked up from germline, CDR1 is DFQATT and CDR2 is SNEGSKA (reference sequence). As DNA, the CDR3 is TGCAGTGCTAGGGCGGAGGGACCGCCAACCAGAGATACGCAGTATTTT. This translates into CSARAEGPPTRDTQYF.

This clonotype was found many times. The CDR3 nucleotides read TGCAGCGTTGAACCGGACAGAGGTTTCAATGAGCAGTTCTTC. Its protein product is CSVEPDRGFNEQFF. The V and J genes are TRBV29-1 and TRBJ2-1; possibly TRBD1 for D (6 bases). Trimming removed 2 bases at V and 6 bases at J, with 14 bases between. The CDR3 has 14 amino acids. Germline V gives CDR1 SQVTM, CDR2 ANQGSEA.

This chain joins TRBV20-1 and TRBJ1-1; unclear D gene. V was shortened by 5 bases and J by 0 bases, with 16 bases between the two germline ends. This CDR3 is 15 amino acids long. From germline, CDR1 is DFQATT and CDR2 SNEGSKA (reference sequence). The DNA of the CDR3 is TGCAGTGCTCCTAATCGGGAGAATTTGAACACTGAAGCTTTCTTT. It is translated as CSAPNRENLNTEAFF.

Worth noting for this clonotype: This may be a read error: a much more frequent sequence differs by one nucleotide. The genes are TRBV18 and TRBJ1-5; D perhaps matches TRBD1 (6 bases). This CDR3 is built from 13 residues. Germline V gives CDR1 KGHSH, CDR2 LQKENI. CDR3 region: CVSSPGANQPQHF. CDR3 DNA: TGTGTCAGCTCACCAGGGGCCAATCAGCCCCAGCATTTT.

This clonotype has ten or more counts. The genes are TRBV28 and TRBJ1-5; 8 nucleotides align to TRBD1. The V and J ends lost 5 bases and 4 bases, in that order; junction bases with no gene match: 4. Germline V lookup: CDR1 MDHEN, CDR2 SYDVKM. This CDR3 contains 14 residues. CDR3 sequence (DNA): TGTGCCAGCAGTCCCTGGACAGGGAATCAGCCCCAGCATTTT. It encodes CASSPWTGNQPQHF.

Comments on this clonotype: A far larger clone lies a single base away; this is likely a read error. CDR3 sequence (DNA): TGTGCCAGCAGCTTATCGATCCGCGGGGAGACTGGCTACACCTTC. Translating gives CASSLSIRGETGYTF. This sequence joins TRBV11-2 and TRBJ1-2; D ambiguous. CDR1 SGHAT and CDR2 FQNNGV come from the germline V gene. The CDR3 covers 15 residues. Trimming removed 2 bases at V and 7 bases at J, with 17 bases between.

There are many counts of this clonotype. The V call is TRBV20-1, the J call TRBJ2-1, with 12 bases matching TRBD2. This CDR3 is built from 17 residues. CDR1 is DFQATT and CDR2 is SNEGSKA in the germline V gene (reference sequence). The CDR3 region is CSVEGASGGDFYNEQFF. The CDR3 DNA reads TGCAGCGTTGAAGGGGCTAGCGGGGGGGACTTCTACAATGAGCAGTTCTTC.

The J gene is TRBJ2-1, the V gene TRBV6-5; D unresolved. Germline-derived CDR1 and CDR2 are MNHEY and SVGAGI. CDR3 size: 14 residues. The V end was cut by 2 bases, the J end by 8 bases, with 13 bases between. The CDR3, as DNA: TGTGCCAGCAGTTACCACTTTCAAGGCGATGAGCAGTTCTTC. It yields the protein CASSYHFQGDEQFF.

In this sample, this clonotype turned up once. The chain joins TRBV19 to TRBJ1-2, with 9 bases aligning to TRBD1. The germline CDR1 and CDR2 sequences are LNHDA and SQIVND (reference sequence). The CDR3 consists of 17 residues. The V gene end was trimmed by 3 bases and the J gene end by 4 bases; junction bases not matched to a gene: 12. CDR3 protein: CASSILQGATSFYGYTF. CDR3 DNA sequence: TGTGCCAGTAGTATCCTACAGGGGGCGACGAGTTTCTATGGCTACACCTTC.

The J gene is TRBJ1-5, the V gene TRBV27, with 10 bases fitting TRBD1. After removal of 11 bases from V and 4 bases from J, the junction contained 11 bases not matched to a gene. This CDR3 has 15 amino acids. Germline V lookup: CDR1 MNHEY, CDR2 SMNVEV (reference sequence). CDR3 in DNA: TGTGCCTCCTTTCGGACAGGGGGTCTTAATCAGCCCCAGCATTTT. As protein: CASFRTGGLNQPQHF.

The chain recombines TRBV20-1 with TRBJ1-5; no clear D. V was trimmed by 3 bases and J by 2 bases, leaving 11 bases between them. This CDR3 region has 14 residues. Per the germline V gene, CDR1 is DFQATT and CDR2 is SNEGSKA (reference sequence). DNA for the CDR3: TGCAGTGCTAGTAGTGTTCGGCGCAATCAGCCCCAGCATTTT. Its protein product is CSASSVRRNQPQHF.